The rows below give T cell receptor beta chains drawn from one sample of a study of OX40 agonist ivuxolimab in advanced cancers. Sequencing used immunoSEQ multiplex PCR; TCRdb keeps in-frame clones, though not all of them. The table shows roughly 39,000 clones, with about 90% occurring only once. The sample consisted of CD4+ or CD8+ T cells sorted from blood, taken in a trial of the OX40 agonist ivuxolimab. The receptors shown here come from an adult with an advanced solid tumor such as melanoma, head and neck, liver or kidney cancer. Both conserved end residues are part of each CDR3.

TRBV14	TRBJ2-7	CASSQNILGDRSYEQYF
TRBV27	TRBJ2-5	CASSPMGAGYQETQYF
TRBV2	TRBJ2-3	CASSVPQGSKDTQYF
TRBV7-9	TRBJ1-5	CASSQKRVDQPQHF
TRBV7-9	TRBJ1-1	CASSPSNF
TRBV5-1	TRBJ2-1	CASSSGQGVYNEQFF
TRBV10-1	TRBJ2-2	CASSESNFGGELFF
TRBV7-9	TRBJ1-1	CASSPLGGPRNPNTEAFF
TRBV5-1	TRBJ1-4	CASSLGRATNEKLFF
TRBV9	TRBJ1-1	CASSVAPNTEAFF
TRBV7-6	TRBJ1-1	CASSLDRGYLTEAFF